Listed below are T cell receptor beta chains from one sample, sequenced in a study of T cell changes during pregnancy in multiple sclerosis. Method: immunoSEQ multiplex PCR; TCRdb's copy keeps in-frame clones and lacks some. Among 58,000 or so clones listed, about 88% were seen once. Material: CD4+ T cells from peripheral blood mononuclear cells, obtained in the third trimester of pregnancy. These receptors were taken from a female donor with multiple sclerosis, enrolled in a pregnancy study. The conserved cysteine and the conserved F or W are not part of the CDR3 here.

v_call	cdr3_aa
TRBV19	ASRSQGETRNEQF
TRBV28	ASSADRNYGYT
TRBV11-1	ASSSVNRAYEQY
TRBV7-3	ASSSGTSTDTQY
TRBV6-1	ASRKGDLNYGYT
TRBV10-3	AISARDRDHGYT
TRBV5-1	ASSLEASWGYT
TRBV9	ASSRGLDRSHYGYT
TRBV5-6	ASSPVDRAYGYT
TRBV6-5	ASSSPGGNEQF
TRBV5-1	ASSIGTSGYEQY
TRBV7-6	ASSSGPQETQY
TRBV5-1	ASSPRTSAETQY
TRBV10-1	ASRTKQNTEAF
TRBV6-1	ASSELGQARGYGYT
TRBV12-5	ASGFESGSQPQH
TRBV4-2	ASSQEGGLMNTEAF
TRBV2	ASLSGPNTDTQY
TRBV6-1	ASSEALLAGNVGRSGANVLT
TRBV5-8	ASSRGLAPSYEQY
TRBV18	ASSSENTEAF
TRBV5-5	ASSFQSNQPQH
TRBV18	ASSPGYEQY
TRBV10-1	ASSDSGTSGREQF
TRBV7-2	ASSLAQWSDTQY
TRBV19	ASSAGLAGAGEQF
TRBV5-8	ASSSLAYTQY
TRBV7-9	ASSLAVEGYT
TRBV19	ASSPQGRPAF
TRBV5-5	ASSLHPYEQY
TRBV5-6	ASSRRDTQY
TRBV7-9	ASSPGDRAYEKLF
TRBV7-2	ASSPVRGAEAF